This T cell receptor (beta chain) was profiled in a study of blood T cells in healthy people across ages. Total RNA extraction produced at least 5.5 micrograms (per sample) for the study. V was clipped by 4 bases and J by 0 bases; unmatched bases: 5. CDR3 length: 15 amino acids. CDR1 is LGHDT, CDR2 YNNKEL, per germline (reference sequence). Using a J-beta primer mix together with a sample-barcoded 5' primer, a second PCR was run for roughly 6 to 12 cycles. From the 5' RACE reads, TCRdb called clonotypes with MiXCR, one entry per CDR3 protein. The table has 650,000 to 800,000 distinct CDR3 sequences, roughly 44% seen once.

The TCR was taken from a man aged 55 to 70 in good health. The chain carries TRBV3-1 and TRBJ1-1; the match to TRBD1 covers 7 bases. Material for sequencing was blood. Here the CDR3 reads CASSPYRGLNTEAFF. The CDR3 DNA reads TGTGCCAGCAGCCCTTACAGGGGTCTGAACACTGAAGCTTTCTTT.